This T cell receptor (beta chain) was sequenced during a study of spatial heterogeneity in lung cancer. Study results and caveats: Expanded tumor TCRs that were ubiquitous appeared in blood more at resection than follow-up.

TCRdb redid the calling of the 5' RACE reads with MiXCR, one entry per CDR3 protein. The sample carries some 28,000 distinct CDR3 sequences, roughly 8.4% recorded once. The J segment lost 7 bases and the V segment lost 6 bases, leaving 10 bases of the junction unmatched. The CDR3 totals 14 residues. CDR1 and CDR2 (germline): SGHDN, FVKESK. This clonotype was counted between two and nine times. The antigen remains unidentified. Time point in this sample: sample taken at primary tumor resection. In each case, whole RNA from tumor, nontumor lung or frozen PBMC was sequenced unsorted. The sample here was PBMCs, taken at surgery. The sequence was collected from a female donor with early-stage non-small cell lung cancer. This sequence joins TRBV14 and TRBJ2-3, with TRBD2 matching 7 bases. The CDR3: CASRRGGSFNTQYF. The CDR3 DNA reads as TGTGCCAGCAGGAGGGGAGGGAGTTTTAATACGCAGTATTTT.